The T cell receptor beta chain under discussion was sequenced for a study of cytomegalovirus exposure and HLA in healthy donors. Sequencing was performed with immunoSEQ multiplex PCR; in TCRdb, only in-frame clones are kept and a portion is missing. The table lists about 98,000 clones, more than 85% of them singletons. The receptor was derived from a man aged 18 to 29 in good health and CMV-seropositive. Material: PBMCs.

The CDR3 spells CAISMGPSGNTIYF. The DNA of the CDR3 is TGTGCCATCTCAATGGGGCCCTCTGGAAACACCATATATTTT. J is TRBJ1-3 and V is TRBV6-1; maybe TRBD1 (5 bases). Trimming removed 10 bases at V and 0 bases at J, with 13 bases between. CDR3 length: 14 amino acids. CDR1 is MNHNS and CDR2 is SASEGT in the germline V gene.